This TCR beta chain was captured by sequencing in a study of blood T cell repertoires in COVID-19. Study as a whole: The origin of the acute and convalescent COVID-19 samples was the United States, Italy and Spain. PBMCs, B-cell-depleted T cells, or T cells provided the cDNA or gDNA that made up the material.

Original methodology: Amplification from reference gene primers served as the basis for estimated nucleated cell counts. Only in-frame clones appear in the TCRdb table, and some are missing; sequencing was by immunoSEQ multiplex PCR. The DNA was the basis for D and trimming; V, J and clone size are from that table. The sample carries 150,000 to 200,000 clones, 81% recorded once. V dropped 4 bases and J dropped 8 bases, with 17 bases sitting between them. The CDR3 sequence is 14 residues long. CDR1 and CDR2 (germline): LNHDA, SQIVND (reference sequence). Sequenced material: peripheral blood. The J gene is TRBJ1-2, the V gene TRBV19; a weak D match, TRBD1 (5 bases). The receptor was isolated from a man aged 55 to 70 with active or convalescent COVID-19. The CDR3, as DNA: TGTGCCAGTAGTACCCCGGGACTGCCGACGGGCTACACCTTC. It translates to CASSTPGLPTGYTF.